Following are 27 T cell receptor beta chains from one sample sequenced in a study of blood T cell repertoires in COVID-19. The table came from immunoSEQ multiplex PCR; TCRdb's copy has only in-frame clones and leaves some out. The sample consists of under 500,000 clones, 75% to 90% of them appearing once. Specimen: peripheral blood. The receptors were gathered from a young woman with acute or convalescent COVID-19.

This chain joins TRBV6-5 and TRBJ2-3; the match to TRBD1 covers 9 bases. J gave up 0 bases and V 6 bases, and 1 base lay outside the gene matches. Germline V gene data show CDR1 as MNHEY and CDR2 as SVGAGI. CDR3 length: 14 amino acids. CDR3 sequence: CASRTGGSTDTQYF. The CDR3 DNA reads TGTGCCAGCAGGACAGGGGGTAGCACAGATACGCAGTATTTT.

The V gene is TRBV28, the J gene TRBJ2-6; D might be TRBD2 (6 bases). The V end was cut by 5 bases, the J end by 2 bases, with 10 bases between. Germline V lookup: CDR1 MDHEN, CDR2 SYDVKM. The CDR3 runs 15 residues. In nucleotides, the CDR3 is TGTGCCAGCAGTGGGGGGATGGCTGGGGCCAACGTCCTGACTTTC. This sequence encodes CASSGGMAGANVLTF.

This sequence joins TRBV27 and TRBJ2-3; 9 bases map to TRBD2. The CDR3 totals 15 residues. Germline-derived CDR1 and CDR2 are MNHEY and SMNVEV (reference sequence). The junction had 9 bases not matched to a gene; V was cut back by 5 bases and J by 6 bases. The CDR3 DNA follows: TGTGCCAGCAGTCCCCGGACAGCGGGGGGCGATACGCAGTATTTT. It yields the protein CASSPRTAGGDTQYF.

This chain links TRBV6-2 or TRBV6-3 with TRBJ1-1; a weak D match, TRBD1 (5 bases). The germline V gene encodes CDR1 MNHEY and CDR2 SVGEGT. Deletions cut 4 bases from V and 1 base from J, with 16 bases between. CDR3 length: 16 residues. The DNA for the CDR3 is TGTGCCAGCAGTTTTTTTTGGAGGGACGGGAACACTGAAGCTTTCTTT. Residues: CASSFFWRDGNTEAFF.

In its sample, this clone was seen a few times. V usage is TRBV28 and J usage is TRBJ1-1; a weak D match, TRBD1 (6 bases). Germline V lookup: CDR1 MDHEN, CDR2 SYDVKM. Trimming stripped 4 bases from V and 6 bases from J, with 15 bases between. The length of the CDR3 is 14 residues. CDR3 residues: CASSSGTQFSEAFF. The CDR3, as DNA: TGTGCCAGCAGTTCCGGGACACAATTTTCTGAAGCTTTCTTT.

The J gene is TRBJ2-5, the V gene TRBV11-1; D gene uncertain. CDR3 length equals 13 residues. Germline values: CDR1 SGHAT, CDR2 FQDESV (reference sequence). V lost 4 bases, J lost 5 bases, and 11 bases lay in between. The CDR3 sequence: CASSSGSRETQYF. Written as DNA, the CDR3 is TGTGCCAGCAGCTCAGGTTCTCGGGAGACCCAGTACTTC.

The chain employs TRBV27 and TRBJ2-1; 11 nucleotides match TRBD1. V trimming: 5 bases; J trimming: 2 bases; junction bases outside the gene matches: 2. Germline V gene data show CDR1 as MNHEY and CDR2 as SMNVEV (reference sequence). The CDR3 contains 15 residues. The CDR3 here is CASSRDRGAYNEQFF. DNA of the CDR3: TGTGCCAGCAGTCGGGACAGGGGGGCCTACAATGAGCAGTTCTTC.

The chain combines TRBV3-1 (or the pseudogene TRBV3-2) with TRBJ1-1, with TRBD1 as a possible D gene (5 bases). The CDR3 spans 16 residues. Trimming took 0 bases from V and 5 from J, leaving 16 bases between them. The germline V gene encodes CDR1 LGHDT and CDR2 YNNKEL (reference sequence). The CDR3 here is CASSQDVAGLVTEAFF. In DNA form, the CDR3 reads TGTGCCAGCAGCCAAGATGTCGCGGGGCTTGTAACTGAAGCTTTCTTT.

The rearrangement links TRBV6-4 to TRBJ2-1; D perhaps matches TRBD2 (6 bases). V dropped 0 bases and J dropped 0 bases, with 21 bases sitting between them. CDR1 and CDR2 (germline): MRHNA, SNTAGT. The CDR3 length is 20 residues. CDR3 sequence reads: CASSDSIGSGGLSSYNEQFF. CDR3 in DNA: TGTGCCAGCAGTGACTCGATCGGTAGCGGAGGCCTAAGCTCCTACAATGAGCAGTTCTTC.

This rearrangement joins TRBV19 to TRBJ2-2, with D possibly being TRBD1 (6 bases). The CDR3 runs to 15 residues. The V and J ends lost 5 bases and 4 bases respectively, with 14 bases between them. Germline V gene lookup returns CDR1 LNHDA and CDR2 SQIVND (reference sequence). Here the CDR3 DNA reads TGTGCCAGTAGTGGTGGGGACATTGCCACCGGGGAGCTGTTTTTT. Residues: CASSGGDIATGELFF.

This clone was recorded a few times. The J gene is TRBJ1-2, the V gene TRBV21-1; the table's D call, TRBD1, has no DNA check behind it. TRBV21-1 has pseudogene status. This CDR3 contains 12 residues. The CDR3 loop reads CARATGRYGYTF. The CDR3 coding sequence is TGTGCCAGAGCGACAGGGCGGTATGGCTACACCTTC.

This clone was seen more than once but under ten times. This sample also contains other DNA sequences that code for the same CDR3. The chain employs TRBV5-1 and TRBJ1-5; D may be TRBD1 (6 bases). Germline CDR1 reads SGHRS; CDR2 reads YFSETQ. Trimming took off 0 bases at V and 5 bases at J, with 6 bases between the two ends. The CDR3 totals 13 residues. The CDR3 is CASSLDRDQPQHF. The CDR3 DNA follows: TGCGCCAGCAGCTTGGACAGGGATCAGCCCCAGCATTTT.

Points on this clone: Other DNA sequences in the same sample also yield this CDR3. This chain connects TRBV28 to TRBJ2-5; D uncertain. With 5 bases removed from V and 5 bases from J, the gap between germline ends came to 6 bases. The CDR3 is made up of 11 amino acids. Germline V gene data show CDR1 as MDHEN and CDR2 as SYDVKM. The CDR3: CASSPRETQYF. The CDR3 DNA reads TGTGCCAGCAGTCCCAGGGAGACCCAGTACTTC.

The chain employs TRBV30 and TRBJ2-1, with D tentatively TRBD2 (6 bases). This CDR3 region has 11 residues. The V end was cut by 8 bases, the J end by 8 bases, with 13 bases between. From germline, CDR1 is GTSNPN and CDR2 SVGIG (reference sequence). The CDR3 region is CAVRREDEQFF. The CDR3 nucleotides are TGTGCCGTGCGCAGGGAGGATGAGCAGTTCTTC.

The chain links TRBV30 to TRBJ1-6; 7 bases are a match to TRBD1. CDR1 and CDR2 (germline): GTSNPN, SVGIG (reference sequence). Losses at the gene ends were 1 base for V and 5 bases for J; bases not matched to a gene: 2. The CDR3 is 14 amino acids. The CDR3 loop is CAWSGDSHNSPLHF. The CDR3 DNA reads as TGTGCCTGGAGTGGGGACAGCCATAATTCACCCCTCCACTTT.

The chain links TRBV5-1 to TRBJ2-5; the D gene is possibly TRBD2 (5 bases). The length of the CDR3 is 13 residues. V gave up 5 bases and J gave up 5 bases, with 13 bases separating them. Germline loops: CDR1 SGHRS, CDR2 YFSETQ. DNA for the CDR3: TGCGCCAGCAGATCCGGGGTGAGGGAGACCCAGTACTTC. This translates into CASRSGVRETQYF.

In its sample, this clone was seen once. The CDR3, as DNA: TGTGCCAGCTGCACTAGCGGGGCCTACAATGAGCAGTTCTTC. This sequence encodes CASCTSGAYNEQFF. The gene calls are TRBV28 and TRBJ2-1; TRBD2 matches at 10 bases. The germline V gene encodes CDR1 MDHEN and CDR2 SYDVKM. Trimming removed 8 bases from V and 2 bases from J; junction bases left unmatched: 3. There are 14 residues in the CDR3.

This chain connects TRBV10-2 to TRBJ1-1; 8 positions match TRBD1. The CDR3 extends over 14 amino acids. J gave up 1 base and V 3 bases, and 1 base lay outside the gene matches. Per germline, CDR1 WSHSY and CDR2 SAAADI. The CDR3: CASSEDRGNTEAFF. In DNA form, the CDR3 reads TGCGCCAGCAGTGAAGACAGGGGGAACACTGAAGCTTTCTTT.

The genes are TRBV23-1 and TRBJ2-7; the D is unclear. TRBV23-1 is marked as an open reading frame, function uncertain. The V end was cut by 0 bases, the J end by 3 bases, with 18 bases between. The CDR3 contains 17 residues. The CDR3 sequence: CASSQSPLAGKDYEQYF. Here the CDR3 DNA reads TGCGCCAGCAGTCAATCGCCCCTGGCAGGAAAGGACTACGAGCAGTACTTC.

This clone appeared once. V and J are TRBV6-5 and TRBJ1-1; D remains ambiguous. V shed 4 bases and J shed 1 base, with 7 bases lying between them. Germline CDR1 reads MNHEY; CDR2 reads SVGAGI. The CDR3 length is 13 residues. The CDR3 region has the DNA TGTGCCAGCAGTTTTCTCTGGAACACTGAAGCTTTCTTT. This sequence encodes CASSFLWNTEAFF.

The rearrangement joins TRBV2 to TRBJ1-3; D gene uncertain. The length of the CDR3 is 15 residues. The germline gives CDR1 SNHLY, CDR2 FYNNEI. Deletions cut 1 base from V and 0 bases from J, with 7 bases between. CDR3 residues: CASSEGVSSGNTIYF. For the CDR3, the DNA is TGTGCCAGCAGTGAAGGCGTGAGCTCTGGAAACACCATATATTTT.

The chain carries TRBV5-4 and TRBJ2-1; 11 bases line up with TRBD2. Germline V gene sequence: CDR1 SGHNT, CDR2 YYREEE (reference sequence). This CDR3 is 14 amino acids long. With V trimmed by 4 bases and J by 8 bases, 5 bases remained unmatched. CDR3: CASSKTSGVDEQFF. CDR3 DNA sequence: TGTGCCAGCAGCAAGACTAGCGGGGTCGATGAGCAGTTCTTC.

The CDR3 coding sequence is TGTGCCAGCAGTGAGGTCAGGGGGCTCGCTGAAGCTTTCTTT. Its protein product is CASSEVRGLAEAFF. This chain links TRBV2 with TRBJ1-1, with TRBD1 identical over 8 bases. V lost 3 bases and J lost 6; bases outside the gene matches: 6. The CDR3 length is 14 residues. The germline V gene encodes CDR1 SNHLY and CDR2 FYNNEI.

J is TRBJ2-7 and V is TRBV11-2; D is undetermined. The CDR3 loop spans 14 amino acids. Germline V gene data show CDR1 as SGHAT and CDR2 as FQNNGV. V was pared by 5 bases and J by 3 bases, with 14 bases between. The CDR3 bases are TGTGCCAGCAGCCAAAAACCAGGTCTCTACGAGCAGTACTTC. Translated: CASSQKPGLYEQYF.

The rearrangement uses TRBV19 and TRBJ2-7; TRBD1 matches at 12 bases. The CDR3 is made up of 16 amino acids. From germline, CDR1 is LNHDA and CDR2 SQIVND (reference sequence). V gave up 5 bases and J gave up 3 bases; unmatched junction bases: 8. In DNA form, the CDR3 reads TGTGCCAGTAGTCCCCGGGACAGGGGGCTTAACTACGAGCAGTACTTC. This translates into CASSPRDRGLNYEQYF.

The V and J genes are TRBV2 and TRBJ1-1; the D gene is possibly TRBD1 (6 bases). The CDR3 contains 14 residues. CDR1 and CDR2 (germline): SNHLY, FYNNEI. Trimming pared 6 bases from V and 5 bases from J, leaving 16 bases between. CDR3 sequence (DNA): TGTGCCAGCAGGGCTGGACAGAGAGGGACTGAAGCTTTCTTT. Protein product: CASRAGQRGTEAFF.

The J gene is TRBJ2-1, the V gene TRBV7-7; 7 bases are shared with TRBD1. Germline V lookup: CDR1 SSHAT, CDR2 FNYEAQ (reference sequence). The CDR3 has 15 residues. V dropped 5 bases and J dropped 3; count of bases not matched to a gene: 7. CDR3: CASSQGQPYYNEQFF. CDR3 nucleotides: TGTGCCAGCAGCCAGGGACAGCCCTACTACAATGAGCAGTTCTTC.